Presented here are 29 T cell receptor beta chains from one specimen sequenced in a study of blood T cell repertoires in COVID-19. The data were produced by immunoSEQ multiplex PCR, yet TCRdb's version contains in-frame clones alone and is incomplete. This sample has about 81,000 clones, with roughly nine tenths found just once. The sequencing input was peripheral blood. These receptor sequences come from an elderly woman with active COVID-19.

The chain recombines TRBV6-5 with TRBJ1-2, with D maybe TRBD1 (6 bases). The germline V gene has CDR1 MNHEY and CDR2 SVGAGI. This CDR3 is 15 amino acids long. V was shortened by 6 bases and J by 2 bases, with 16 bases between the two germline ends. The CDR3 DNA is TGTGCCAGCAGCCTCGGACAGTCCGTCAACTATGGCTACACCTTC. Its protein product is CASSLGQSVNYGYTF.

The chain combines TRBV10-3 with TRBJ2-7, with D perhaps TRBD1 (5 bases). The CDR3 covers 14 residues. Germline values: CDR1 ENHRY, CDR2 SYGVKD. V was clipped by 4 bases and J by 4 bases, with 14 bases between them. The CDR3 reads CAISVGRDGYEQYF. CDR3 DNA: TGTGCCATCAGTGTAGGCAGGGATGGGTACGAGCAGTACTTC.

This clone was seen more than once but under ten times. The chain has TRBV3-1 (or the pseudogene TRBV3-2) and TRBJ1-2; D not certain. The CDR3 covers 13 residues. Germline V gene sequence: CDR1 LGHDT, CDR2 YNNKEL (reference sequence). Trimming cost V 1 base and J 2 bases, with 5 bases left between them. The CDR3 coding sequence is TGTGCCAGCAGCCAAGCCTACAACTATGGCTACACCTTC. Residues: CASSQAYNYGYTF.

The V and J genes are TRBV28 and TRBJ1-2; D might be TRBD1 (6 bases). Germline CDR1 reads MDHEN; CDR2 reads SYDVKM. V was cut by 10 bases and J by 8 bases, with 14 bases left in between. The CDR3 contains 11 residues. The CDR3 DNA reads as TGTGCCAACTCAGGGGTTTACGGCTACACCTTC. It is translated as CANSGVYGYTF.

J is TRBJ2-1 and V is TRBV5-5; D may be TRBD2 (5 bases). V was shortened by 4 bases and J by 3 bases, with 17 bases between the two germline ends. CDR1 SGHKS and CDR2 YYEKEE come from the germline V gene (reference sequence). CDR3 size: 16 residues. The CDR3 is CASSPFEGVIYNEQFF. The CDR3 bases are TGTGCCAGCAGCCCCTTTGAGGGAGTAATCTACAATGAGCAGTTCTTC.

The chain employs TRBV28 and TRBJ2-7; D is possibly TRBD2 (5 bases). The CDR3 spans 12 residues. The ends were cut back, 6 bases at V and 3 bases at J, with 9 bases in the middle. Germline CDR1 is MDHEN and CDR2 is SYDVKM. The CDR3 is CASSKTSYEQYF. In DNA form, the CDR3 reads TGTGCCAGCAGCAAAACTAGCTACGAGCAGTACTTC.

The V call is TRBV28, the J call TRBJ2-7, with TRBD2 identical over 10 bases. Per germline, CDR1 MDHEN and CDR2 SYDVKM. The CDR3 is 19 amino acids. Unmatched junction bases numbered 16, after V lost 2 bases and J lost 3 bases. CDR3 sequence: CASSLDNLLAGTDVYEQYF. CDR3 nucleotides: TGTGCCAGCAGTTTAGATAATCTACTAGCGGGGACAGACGTCTACGAGCAGTACTTC.

Only one count was recorded for this clone. The chain joins TRBV6-1 to TRBJ2-1; 7 nucleotides agree with TRBD2. With V trimmed by 3 bases and J by 0 bases, 2 bases remained unmatched. This CDR3 has 15 residues. The germline V gene has CDR1 MNHNS and CDR2 SASEGT. The DNA of the CDR3 is TGTGCCAGCAGTGAGGGGGGGTACTCCTACAATGAGCAGTTCTTC. As protein: CASSEGGYSYNEQFF.

V gene TRBV7-3 combines with J gene TRBJ2-1, with TRBD1 matching over 7 bases. CDR3 size: 14 residues. The J segment lost 5 bases and the V segment lost 2 bases, leaving 3 bases of the junction unmatched. The germline V gene encodes CDR1 SGHTA and CDR2 FQGTGA. This CDR3 reads CASSLLGQNNEQFF. In nucleotides, the CDR3 is TGTGCCAGCAGCTTATTGGGACAGAACAATGAGCAGTTCTTC.

The chain carries TRBV6-5 and TRBJ2-7; 11 bases align to TRBD2. The CDR3 contains 15 residues. With V trimmed by 8 bases and J by 2 bases, 8 bases remained unmatched. The germline gives CDR1 MNHEY, CDR2 SVGAGI. The CDR3 is CASGLAGGKTYEQYF. The DNA of the CDR3 is TGTGCCAGCGGTCTAGCGGGAGGAAAAACCTACGAGCAGTACTTC.

The gene calls are TRBV5-1 and TRBJ2-7, with 8 bases fitting TRBD2. J was trimmed by 0 bases and V by 4 bases; bases with no gene match: 9. CDR3 length: 16 amino acids. The germline gives CDR1 SGHRS, CDR2 YFSETQ. Here the CDR3 DNA reads TGCGCCAGCAGCCCACTCGAAAGCGGGAGCTCCTACGAGCAGTACTTC. Encoded protein: CASSPLESGSSYEQYF. Full variable domain (rest looked up from reference TRBV5-1 and TRBJ2-7): KAGVTQTPRYLIKTRGQQVTLSCSPISGHRSVSWYQQTPGQGLQFLFEYFSETQRNKGNFPGRFSGRQFSNSRSEMNVSTLELGDSALYLCASSPLESGSSYEQYFGPGTRLTVT.

This clone turned up a few times. This rearrangement joins TRBV28 to TRBJ1-5; TRBD1 matches 9 bases. CDR1 is MDHEN and CDR2 is SYDVKM in the germline V gene. This CDR3 is built from 14 residues. V trimming: 4 bases; J trimming: 4 bases; junction bases outside the gene matches: 2. This chain's CDR3 is CASSWDRDNQPQHF. DNA of the CDR3: TGTGCCAGCAGTTGGGACAGGGATAATCAGCCCCAGCATTTT.

The gene calls are TRBV27 and TRBJ2-1; TRBD1 is a possible D gene (5 bases). The V end lost 3 bases, the J end lost 2 bases, and 11 bases lay between the germline ends. The CDR3 is made up of 15 amino acids. CDR1 is MNHEY and CDR2 is SMNVEV in the germline V gene (reference sequence). The CDR3 DNA is TGTGCCAGCAGTTTGGGGCAGGGCGCCTACAATGAGCAGTTCTTC. Residues: CASSLGQGAYNEQFF.

In this sample, this clone turned up once. The CDR3 protein is CASSPQDILMAEAFF. The CDR3 nucleotides read TGTGCCAGCTCACCTCAGGACATCCTTATGGCTGAAGCTTTCTTT. The genes are TRBV18 and TRBJ1-1, with a tentative D call TRBD1 (5 bases). The CDR3 length is 15 residues. Trimming shortened V by 3 bases and J by 6 bases, and 17 bases separated the two germline ends. In germline, CDR1 is KGHSH, CDR2 LQKENI.

This clone was counted between two and nine times. V usage is TRBV25-1 and J usage is TRBJ2-1; D may be TRBD2 (5 bases). V lost 3 bases and J 0 bases, leaving 9 bases between the germline ends. Germline loops: CDR1 MGHDK, CDR2 SYGVNS. The CDR3 has 15 residues. The CDR3 loop reads CASSEGSGSYNEQFF. Written as DNA, the CDR3 is TGTGCCAGCAGTGAGGGAAGCGGCTCCTACAATGAGCAGTTCTTC.

This chain links TRBV7-3 with TRBJ2-7, with 8 nucleotides matching TRBD2. The CDR3 runs to 15 residues. J was trimmed by 6 bases and V by 8 bases; bases with no gene match: 15. The germline V gene has CDR1 SGHTA and CDR2 FQGTGA. CDR3 coding DNA: TGTGCCAGCCCCACCCCCACGGGACTAGACTGCGAGCAGTACTTC. Translated, it gives CASPTPTGLDCEQYF.

The table lists this clone with a count of one. CDR3 nucleotides: TGTGCCAGTAGTATAGGGGCCGCGTCTGGGGAGCTGTTTTTT. Its protein product is CASSIGAASGELFF. This rearrangement joins TRBV19 to TRBJ2-2; D is uncertain. Deletions cut 1 base from V and 8 bases from J, with 11 bases between. From germline, CDR1 is LNHDA and CDR2 SQIVND (reference sequence). The CDR3 runs 14 residues.

This chain uses TRBV5-6 with TRBJ2-3; D is unclear. The CDR3 extends over 14 amino acids. Between the trimmed V and J ends, which lost 2 bases and 1 base, there was a span of 8 bases. Per the germline V gene, CDR1 is SGHDT and CDR2 is YYEEEE. The CDR3: CASSFLGGTDTQYF. DNA of the CDR3: TGTGCCAGCAGCTTCCTAGGTGGCACAGATACGCAGTATTTT.

The rearrangement joins TRBV11-2 to TRBJ2-7, with 9 bases aligning to TRBD2. The CDR3 runs to 16 residues. Trimming removed 4 bases from V and 5 bases from J; junction bases left unmatched: 12. Germline V gene sequence: CDR1 SGHAT, CDR2 FQNNGV. The CDR3 DNA is TGTGCCAGCAGCTCCTCCCCGATAGCGGGAGCGCACGAGCAGTACTTC. As protein: CASSSSPIAGAHEQYF.

The chain couples TRBV7-6 to TRBJ2-1; 7 positions agree with TRBD2. The CDR3 sequence is 12 residues long. Germline V gene data show CDR1 as SGHVS and CDR2 as FNYEAQ. Germline trimming cut 4 bases from V and 11 bases from J; bases unmatched to any gene: 5. This chain's CDR3 is CASSSLGGKQFF. Here the CDR3 DNA reads TGTGCCAGCAGCTCCCTCGGGGGGAAGCAGTTCTTC.

The CDR3 DNA sequence: TGCGCCAGCAGCTTGGGTATTAGCGGGGACACAGATACGCAGTATTTT. This gives the protein CASSLGISGDTDTQYF. The genes are TRBV5-1 and TRBJ2-3; 8 bases match TRBD2. CDR3 length: 16 amino acids. Per the germline V gene, CDR1 is SGHRS and CDR2 is YFSETQ. J lost 2 bases, V lost 0 bases, and 5 bases had no gene match.

The genes are TRBV19 and TRBJ1-5; 7 bases line up with TRBD1. Trimming cost V 7 bases and J 9 bases; bases outside gene matches: 15. The CDR3 totals 15 residues. Per germline, CDR1 LNHDA and CDR2 SQIVND (reference sequence). The CDR3 DNA sequence: TGTGCCAGTAACCCCAGGGTAGGGGGCCATTGGCCCCAGCATTTT. As protein: CASNPRVGGHWPQHF.

The chain couples TRBV5-5 to TRBJ2-7, with 9 positions matching TRBD2. Germline CDR1 is SGHKS and CDR2 is YYEKEE (reference sequence). The trim removed 0 bases at V and 4 bases at J, leaving 5 bases unmatched. CDR3 length: 15 residues. The CDR3 sequence is CASSLGAGGFYEQYF. As DNA, the CDR3 is TGTGCCAGCAGCTTGGGAGCGGGAGGTTTTTACGAGCAGTACTTC.

This clone was observed a few times. V is TRBV20-1 and J is TRBJ2-3; no firm D call. CDR1 and CDR2 (germline): DFQATT, SNEGSKA (reference sequence). This CDR3 has 11 residues. Deletions cut 5 bases from V and 3 bases from J, with 6 bases between. CDR3 sequence: CSAYRTDTQYF. CDR3 sequence (DNA): TGCAGTGCTTATCGGACAGATACGCAGTATTTT.

The chain combines TRBV4-1 with TRBJ2-1; 9 bases are a match to TRBD2. J lost 9 bases, V lost 3 bases, and 15 bases had no gene match. The length of the CDR3 is 17 residues. Germline CDR1 and CDR2: MGHRA and YSYEKL. CDR3: CASSQSPTSGPDGEQFF. The CDR3 DNA reads TGCGCCAGCAGCCAGTCGCCAACTAGCGGGCCAGACGGTGAGCAGTTCTTC.

V usage is TRBV7-3 and J usage is TRBJ2-2, with a tentative D call TRBD1 (6 bases). V lost 4 bases and J 4 bases, leaving 25 bases between the germline ends. The CDR3 covers 19 residues. Germline loops: CDR1 SGHTA, CDR2 FQGTGA. DNA of the CDR3: TGTGCCAGCAGCTCAAATCCCCGAGGGGGTGAGAGTGGCACCGGGGAGCTGTTTTTT. Translation gives CASSSNPRGGESGTGELFF.

CDR3 sequence reads: CASSGGGLAVGELFF. Written as DNA, the CDR3 is TGTGCCAGCAGCGGCGGGGGACTAGCGGTCGGGGAGCTGTTTTTT. The chain carries TRBV5-4 and TRBJ2-2, with 11 bases aligning to TRBD2. The CDR3 spans 15 residues. Germline values: CDR1 SGHNT, CDR2 YYREEE (reference sequence). Trimming removed 4 bases from V and 7 bases from J; junction bases left unmatched: 6. Using reference TRBV5-4 and TRBJ2-2 for the parts outside the CDR3, the full variable domain is ETGVTQSPTHLIKTRGQQVTLRCSSQSGHNTVSWYQQALGQGPQFIFQYYREEENGRGNFPPRFSGLQFPNYSSELNVNALELDDSALYLCASSGGGLAVGELFFGEGSRLTVL.

The rearrangement links TRBV5-1 to TRBJ1-2; 11 bases are a match to TRBD1. The CDR3 is 13 amino acids. The ends lost 4 bases at V and 8 bases at J; junction bases unmatched: 4. Germline V gene sequence: CDR1 SGHRS, CDR2 YFSETQ. CDR3 DNA: TGCGCCAGCAGCAAGGGACAGGGGGGCGGCTACACCTTC. This translates into CASSKGQGGGYTF.

The V gene is TRBV3-1 (or the pseudogene TRBV3-2), the J gene TRBJ2-5; TRBD2 aligns across 10 bases. V trimming: 1 base; J trimming: 5 bases; junction bases outside the gene matches: 16. The CDR3 length is 19 residues. Germline V gene sequence: CDR1 LGHDT, CDR2 YNNKEL (reference sequence). CDR3 coding DNA: TGTGCCAGCAGCCAAGGTCCCAGGACTAGCGGTACTAACGGGGAGACCCAGTACTTC. This encodes CASSQGPRTSGTNGETQYF.